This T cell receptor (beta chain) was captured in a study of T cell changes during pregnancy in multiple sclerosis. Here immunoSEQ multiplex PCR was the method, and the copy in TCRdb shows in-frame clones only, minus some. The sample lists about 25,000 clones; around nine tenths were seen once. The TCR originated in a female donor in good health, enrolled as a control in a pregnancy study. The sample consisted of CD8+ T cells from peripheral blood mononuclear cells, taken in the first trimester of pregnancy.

The CDR3 DNA follows: TGTGCCAGCAGTACCCAGGGCTACGCCTACGAGCAGTACTTC. Its protein product is CASSTQGYAYEQYF. This chain links TRBV28 with TRBJ2-7; D possibly corresponds to TRBD1 (5 bases). The V gene lost 5 bases and the J gene lost 2 bases, with 13 bases spanning the gap. The CDR3 totals 14 residues. Germline CDR1 reads MDHEN; CDR2 reads SYDVKM.